These T cell receptor beta chains were read from a single sample in a study of blood T cells in healthy people across ages. TCRdb called the 5' RACE reads again in MiXCR, with one record for every CDR3 protein. Among more than 550,000 distinct CDR3 sequences listed, 22% were seen once. Material for sequencing was blood. The receptors were sampled from a man aged 65-85 years in good health. Each CDR3 is given with its conserved first and last residue. The order of the fields is J gene, V gene, clone size, D gene, CDR3 length, CDR3 DNA, CDR3 protein. A D gene is named only where the DNA matches it firmly. Only some rows state a clone size, as once, few, many or a class for expanded clones.

J gene: TRBJ2-5
V gene: TRBV12-3/TRBV12-4
clone size: many
D gene: TRBD2
CDR3 length: 14
CDR3 DNA: TGTGCCAGCAGATTAAGCGGGGGGAAAGGGGAGCAGTACTTC
CDR3 protein: CASRLSGGKGEQYF

J gene: TRBJ1-2
V gene: TRBV27
clone size: .
D gene: .
CDR3 length: 12
CDR3 DNA: TGTGCCAGCAGAAAAGGGAACTATGGCTACACCTTT
CDR3 protein: CASRKGNYGYTF

J gene: TRBJ2-5
V gene: TRBV7-9
clone size: .
D gene: TRBD1
CDR3 length: 16
CDR3 DNA: TGTGCCAGCAGCTTAGACTACGGGACAGGGGAAGAGACCCAGTACTTC
CDR3 protein: CASSLDYGTGEETQYF

J gene: TRBJ2-3
V gene: TRBV12-3/TRBV12-4
clone size: few
D gene: TRBD1
CDR3 length: 14
CDR3 DNA: TGTGCCAGCAGACGGACAGGGAACACAGATACGCAGTATTTT
CDR3 protein: CASRRTGNTDTQYF

J gene: TRBJ2-1
V gene: TRBV7-8
clone size: few
D gene: TRBD2
CDR3 length: 16
CDR3 DNA: TGTGCCAGCACCCCGTCAACTAGCGGGGGAAACAATGAGCAGTTCTTC
CDR3 protein: CASTPSTSGGNNEQFF

J gene: TRBJ1-1
V gene: TRBV4-2
clone size: few
D gene: .
CDR3 length: 14
CDR3 DNA: TGTGCCAGCAGCCAAGAACTTTTGGGGACTGAAGCTTTCTTT
CDR3 protein: CASSQELLGTEAFF

J gene: TRBJ1-2
V gene: TRBV6-5
clone size: .
D gene: TRBD1
CDR3 length: 12
CDR3 DNA: TGTGCCAGCAGTTACCGTACAGGGGAAGCCACCTTC
CDR3 protein: CASSYRTGEATF

J gene: TRBJ2-3
V gene: TRBV20-1
clone size: .
D gene: TRBD2
CDR3 length: 14
CDR3 DNA: TGCAGCGCCCGACTAGCGGGGGTGGGAGATACGCAGTATTTT
CDR3 protein: CSARLAGVGDTQYF

J gene: TRBJ2-7
V gene: TRBV10-3
clone size: few
D gene: .
CDR3 length: 12
CDR3 DNA: TGTGCCTCAAAAGGGAAGTTGTACGAGCAGTACTTC
CDR3 protein: CASKGKLYEQYF

J gene: TRBJ2-3
V gene: TRBV5-1
clone size: .
D gene: .
CDR3 length: 14
CDR3 DNA: TGCGCCAGCAGCTTTAACAGAGACACAGATACGCAGTATTTT
CDR3 protein: CASSFNRDTDTQYF

J gene: TRBJ1-1
V gene: TRBV7-9
clone size: .
D gene: .
CDR3 length: 16
CDR3 DNA: TGTGCCAGCAGCTCGCGTGAAACGGCCGGGGACACTGAAGCTTTCTTT
CDR3 protein: CASSSRETAGDTEAFF

J gene: TRBJ1-3
V gene: TRBV27
clone size: few
D gene: .
CDR3 length: 14
CDR3 DNA: TGTGCCAGCAGTTTGACAGTAAATGGAAACACCATATATTTT
CDR3 protein: CASSLTVNGNTIYF

J gene: TRBJ1-4
V gene: TRBV20-1
clone size: .
D gene: .
CDR3 length: 15
CDR3 DNA: TGCAGTGCTAGAGTCGCCGGGAGCCGAAATGAAAAACTGTTTTTT
CDR3 protein: CSARVAGSRNEKLFF

J gene: TRBJ2-5
V gene: TRBV21-1
clone size: .
D gene: .
CDR3 length: 18
CDR3 DNA: TGTGCCAGCAGCAAAGTAAGAGTGGAGGGATGTGCCCAAGAGACCCAGTACTTC
CDR3 protein: CASSKVRVEGCAQETQYF

J gene: TRBJ2-1
V gene: TRBV11-3
clone size: .
D gene: .
CDR3 length: 14
CDR3 DNA: TGTGCCAGCAGCTTAGTGATCCACAACAACGAGCAGTTCTTC
CDR3 protein: CASSLVIHNNEQFF

J gene: TRBJ2-1
V gene: TRBV10-3
clone size: few
D gene: TRBD2
CDR3 length: 14
CDR3 DNA: TGTGCCATCAGCGCCCTAGCGGGAGAAGATGAGCAGTTCTTC
CDR3 protein: CAISALAGEDEQFF

J gene: TRBJ2-3
V gene: TRBV24-1
clone size: .
D gene: .
CDR3 length: 15
CDR3 DNA: TGTGCCACCAGTGATGCTTCTCCCCTGGCAGATACGCAGTATTTT
CDR3 protein: CATSDASPLADTQYF

J gene: TRBJ2-1
V gene: TRBV3-1
clone size: few
D gene: .
CDR3 length: 15
CDR3 DNA: TGTGCCAGCAGCCAAGAGGTCGTAGCGGTCAATGAGCAGTTCTTC
CDR3 protein: CASSQEVVAVNEQFF

J gene: TRBJ2-5
V gene: TRBV10-3
clone size: .
D gene: .
CDR3 length: 13
CDR3 DNA: TGTGCCATCTCCCAAGTACCCCAAGAGACCCAGTACTTC
CDR3 protein: CAISQVPQETQYF

J gene: TRBJ2-3
V gene: TRBV7-8
clone size: few
D gene: .
CDR3 length: 15
CDR3 DNA: TGTGCCAGCAGCTCTTGGGGGAGGAGCACAGATACGCAGTATTTT
CDR3 protein: CASSSWGRSTDTQYF

J gene: TRBJ2-1
V gene: TRBV24-1
clone size: .
D gene: .
CDR3 length: 15
CDR3 DNA: TGTGCCACCAGTGACAGACAGCGACCCGACAATGGGCAGTTCTTC
CDR3 protein: CATSDRQRPDNGQFF

J gene: TRBJ1-1
V gene: TRBV5-1
clone size: .
D gene: .
CDR3 length: 14
CDR3 DNA: TGCGCCAGCAGCTTGGCCGGGCCAACGACTGAAGCTTTCTTT
CDR3 protein: CASSLAGPTTEAFF